The rows below give T cell receptor beta chains drawn from one sample of a study of human thymus T cells. Assay: immunoSEQ multiplex PCR; the TCRdb copy retains only in-frame clones and omits some. Among 70,000 to 75,000 clones listed, about 95% were seen once. The sequenced sample consisted of thymus tissue. Every receptor here comes from a girl under three years old with a congenital heart defect but otherwise immunologically healthy. Both conserved end residues are part of each CDR3. Clone size is given for some rows only: seen once, a few or many times, or a class if the clone is expanded.

V gene,clone size,J gene,CDR3 protein
TRBV7-9,.,TRBJ2-7,CASSLRPGVVEQYF
TRBV7-9,.,TRBJ1-2,CASSLVVVGVPYGYTF
TRBV5-6,.,TRBJ2-5,CASSSPGRGEQETQYF
TRBV5-1,.,TRBJ2-7,CASSLTEVGSKDEQYF
TRBV27,.,TRBJ2-6,CASSFAAYGANVLTF
TRBV5-3,.,TRBJ2-2,CARSSGADRYTGELFF
TRBV6-1,once,TRBJ2-5,CASSLNLQETQYF
TRBV7-6,.,TRBJ2-5,CASRPATALNGEATQYF
TRBV5-1,.,TRBJ2-1,CASSPNLAGVGIPKNEQFF
TRBV28,.,TRBJ2-7,CASSQDRYREQYF
TRBV4-1,.,TRBJ2-1,CASSQDMGLAGAEQFF
TRBV7-3,.,TRBJ2-3,CASSPYPGTPSTDTQYF
TRBV5-5,.,TRBJ2-7,CASSLAGPHEQYF
TRBV11-3,.,TRBJ2-1,CASSLGGSEQFF
TRBV10-3,.,TRBJ1-2,CAISDPGQGSTNYGYTF
TRBV28,.,TRBJ1-5,CASSFGGGGGGNQPQHF
TRBV4-1,.,TRBJ2-2,CASSQEKRLRTGELFF
TRBV15,.,TRBJ1-5,CATSRAGVSNQPQHF
TRBV5-4,.,TRBJ2-3,CASSQGGASDTQYF
TRBV7-2,.,TRBJ1-1,CASSLGTGRGPYTEAFF
TRBV6-1,.,TRBJ2-7,CASSELTGLGGGSSYEQYF
TRBV28,.,TRBJ1-2,CASRLGPLEGVYGYTF
TRBV11-2,few,TRBJ1-2,CASSSVHKTIYGYTF
TRBV5-1,.,TRBJ2-4,CASSPDRDERSDIQYF
TRBV4-1,.,TRBJ2-3,CASSQATSWPTQYF
TRBV19,.,TRBJ1-1,CASSGRQGTEAFF
TRBV13,.,TRBJ2-2,CASSLAPGSRRECPGELFF
TRBV16,.,TRBJ1-5,CASSHGQERAHSNQPQHF
TRBV6-1,.,TRBJ2-3,CASIQQGPDTQYF
TRBV27,once,TRBJ1-2,CASSSFRGQPGYTF
TRBV18,.,TRBJ1-4,CASSTTGRRIAASNEKLFF
TRBV9,.,TRBJ2-3,CASSVGLAGESTDTQYF
TRBV4-1,.,TRBJ2-1,CASSRQRGYNEQFF
TRBV4-2,.,TRBJ2-1,CASSPPSGKGAPVHNEQFF
TRBV27,.,TRBJ2-5,CASSLSLVETQYF
TRBV6-4,.,TRBJ2-1,CASSEKRSGRHNEQFF
TRBV5-1,.,TRBJ2-5,CASSWRLAPVEETQYF
TRBV11-3,few,TRBJ2-2,CASRLGGSSGELFF
TRBV19,.,TRBJ1-5,CASSLDRGSQPQHF
TRBV15,.,TRBJ1-5,CATSVDRSVQPQHF
TRBV6-6,.,TRBJ1-3,CASSYPGLISGNTIYF
TRBV28,.,TRBJ1-4,CASSLRQPIRRNEKLFF
TRBV5-6,few,TRBJ1-2,CASSYPGDGGYTF
TRBV6-1,.,TRBJ1-4,CASSGRDSHEKLFF
TRBV6-5,.,TRBJ2-1,CASSSLAGGGNEQFF